The clone carrying this T cell receptor (beta chain) was observed at least ten times. TCRdb redid the calling of the RT-PCR reads with MiXCR, one entry per CDR3 protein. This repertoire shows about 680,000 distinct CDR3 sequences, 14% found once; its top ten account for 3.6%. The CDR3 runs to 12 residues. Germline V CDR1 and CDR2: MNHEY, SVGEGT. The trim removed 9 bases at V and 6 bases at J, leaving 5 bases unmatched. This receptor was taken from a female donor in good health, serving as a healthy control. The V and J genes are TRBV6-2 or TRBV6-3 and TRBJ1-5, with 7 bases aligning to TRBD1. Source material: memory CD4+ T cells from blood. The CDR3 nucleotides read TGTGCCAGTACACAGGGGTTTCAGCCCCAGCATTTT. It is translated as CASTQGFQPQHF.